This T cell receptor (beta chain) is from a study of T cells expressing NK-cell markers. TCRdb re-called the 5' RACE reads, yielding one record per CDR3 amino acid sequence without DNA. The sample table includes 130,000 to 150,000 distinct CDR3 sequences. CDR3 length: 13 residues. Looked up from germline, CDR1 is MNHNY and CDR2 is SVGAGI (reference sequence). The material sequenced was blood T cells: a sorted CD56 or NKG2C T cell subset, CD4+ or CD8+ T cells, or bulk PBMC T cells (not recorded which). J is TRBJ2-7 and V is TRBV6-6. This TCR was recovered from a man aged 18-30 years in good health. CDR3 loop: CASSYLSENEQYF.